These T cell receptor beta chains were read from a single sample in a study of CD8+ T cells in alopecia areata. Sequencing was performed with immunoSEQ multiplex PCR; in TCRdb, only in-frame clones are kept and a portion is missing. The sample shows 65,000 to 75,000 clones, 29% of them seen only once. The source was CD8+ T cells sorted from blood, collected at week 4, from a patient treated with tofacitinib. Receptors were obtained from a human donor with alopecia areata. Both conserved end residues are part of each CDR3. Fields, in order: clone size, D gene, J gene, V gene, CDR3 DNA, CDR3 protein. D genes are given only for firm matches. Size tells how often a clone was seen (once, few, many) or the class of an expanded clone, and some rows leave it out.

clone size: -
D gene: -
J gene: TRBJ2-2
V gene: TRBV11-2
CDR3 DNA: TGTGCCAGCAGCCTTGGAATGCCGCCCGGGGAGCTGTTTTTT
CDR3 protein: CASSLGMPPGELFF

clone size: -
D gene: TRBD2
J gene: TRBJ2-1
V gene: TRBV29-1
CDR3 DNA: TGCAGCTTCGAAGCGAGCGGGAGGGTTGGAAATGAGCAGTTCTTC
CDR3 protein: CSFEASGRVGNEQFF

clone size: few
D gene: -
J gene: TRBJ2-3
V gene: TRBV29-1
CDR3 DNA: TGCAGCGTTCTCACGGAAGCGAGAGTCGGAGATACGCAGTATTTT
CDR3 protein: CSVLTEARVGDTQYF

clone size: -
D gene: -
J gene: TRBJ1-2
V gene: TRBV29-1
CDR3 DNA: TGCAGCGTTGAATTCGTAAAAAATACTCACTATGGCTACACCTTC
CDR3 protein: CSVEFVKNTHYGYTF

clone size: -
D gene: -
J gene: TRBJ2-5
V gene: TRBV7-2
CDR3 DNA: TGTGCCAGCAGCTTTCCCTCCCTCCAAGAGACCCAGTACTTC
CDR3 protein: CASSFPSLQETQYF

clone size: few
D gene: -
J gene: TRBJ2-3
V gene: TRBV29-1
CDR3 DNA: TGCAGCGCTGAGGGTGTGGGGGCCCCCCCAGATACGCAGTATTTT
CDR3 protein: CSAEGVGAPPDTQYF

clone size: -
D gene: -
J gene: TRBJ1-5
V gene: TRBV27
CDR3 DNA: TGTGCCAGCAGTTCCCCAGCTAGCAATCAGCCCCAGCATTTT
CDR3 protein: CASSSPASNQPQHF

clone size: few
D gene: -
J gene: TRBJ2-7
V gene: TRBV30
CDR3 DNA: TGTGCCTGGAGTGGGCATAGTGGGGACGAGCAGTACTTC
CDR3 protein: CAWSGHSGDEQYF

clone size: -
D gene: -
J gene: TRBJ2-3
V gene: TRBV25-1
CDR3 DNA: TGTGCCAGCAGTGACCCTTCTAGCACAGATACGCAGTATTTT
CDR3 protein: CASSDPSSTDTQYF

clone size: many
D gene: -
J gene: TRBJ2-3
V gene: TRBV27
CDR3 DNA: TGTGCCAGCAGTTCGTACTCGTCTAGCACAGATACGCAGTATTTT
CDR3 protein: CASSSYSSSTDTQYF

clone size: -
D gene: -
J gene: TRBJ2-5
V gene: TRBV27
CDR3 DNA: TGTGCCAGCAAAGGATCAGAGACCCAGTACTTC
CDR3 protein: CASKGSETQYF

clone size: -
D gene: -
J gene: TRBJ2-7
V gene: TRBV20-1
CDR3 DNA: TGCAGTGCTAGAGGCGGTTACGAGCAGTACTTC
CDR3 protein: CSARGGYEQYF

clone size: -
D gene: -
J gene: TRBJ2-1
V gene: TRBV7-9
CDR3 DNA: TGTGCCAGCAGTCAAGGACCTGAGCAGTTCTTC
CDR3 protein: CASSQGPEQFF

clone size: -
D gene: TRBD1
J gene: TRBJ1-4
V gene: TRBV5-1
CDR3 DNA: TGCGCCAGCAGCTCCGGGACAGGGGACGGAAAACTGTTTTTT
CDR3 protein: CASSSGTGDGKLFF

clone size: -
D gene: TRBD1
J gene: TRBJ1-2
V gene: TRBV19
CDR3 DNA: TGTGCCAGTACCGTGACAGGGGAACATGGCTACACCTTC
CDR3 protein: CASTVTGEHGYTF

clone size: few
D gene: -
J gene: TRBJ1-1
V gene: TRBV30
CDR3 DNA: TGTGCCTGGTATAGGGAAGATGAAGCTTTCTTT
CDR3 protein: CAWYREDEAFF

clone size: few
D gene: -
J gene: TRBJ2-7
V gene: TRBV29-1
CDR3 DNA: TGCAGCGCGGAGGACAGGACTACCTACGAGCAGTACTTC
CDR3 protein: CSAEDRTTYEQYF

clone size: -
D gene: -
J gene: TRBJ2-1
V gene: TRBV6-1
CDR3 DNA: TGTGCCAGCGGCGGCCACAATGAGCAGTTCTTC
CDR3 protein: CASGGHNEQFF

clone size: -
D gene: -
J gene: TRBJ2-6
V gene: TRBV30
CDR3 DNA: TGTGCCTGGAGCGTCGGGGCTGGGGCCAACGTCCTGACTTTC
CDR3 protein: CAWSVGAGANVLTF

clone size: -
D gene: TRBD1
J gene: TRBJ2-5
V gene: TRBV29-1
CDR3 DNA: TGCAGCGTTGAAGATTTACTAACAGGGGAAGAGACCCAGTACTTC
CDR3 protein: CSVEDLLTGEETQYF

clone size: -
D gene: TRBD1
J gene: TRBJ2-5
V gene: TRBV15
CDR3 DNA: TGTGCCACCAGCAGAGATCCAATCGGACAGGCAACTCAAGAGACCCAGTACTTC
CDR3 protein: CATSRDPIGQATQETQYF

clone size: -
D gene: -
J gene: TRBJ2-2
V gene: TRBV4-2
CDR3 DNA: TGTGCCAGCAGCCAAGAAGCAGGGCGATCGAACACCGGGGAGCTGTTTTTT
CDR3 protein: CASSQEAGRSNTGELFF

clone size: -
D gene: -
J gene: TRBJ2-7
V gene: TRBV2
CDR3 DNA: TGTGCCAGCAGTGAAGCGCGGGACTACGAGCAGTACTTC
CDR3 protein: CASSEARDYEQYF

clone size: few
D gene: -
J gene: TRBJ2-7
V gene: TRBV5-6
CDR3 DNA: TGTGCCAGCAGTCGGATGGGGGGAAGGGACGAGCAGTACTTC
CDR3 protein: CASSRMGGRDEQYF

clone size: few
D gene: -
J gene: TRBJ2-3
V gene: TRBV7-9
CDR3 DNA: TGTGCCAGCAGCTTATTTCGGTCTAGCACAGATACGCAGTATTTT
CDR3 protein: CASSLFRSSTDTQYF

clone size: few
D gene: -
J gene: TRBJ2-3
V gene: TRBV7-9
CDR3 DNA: TGTGCCAGCAGCTTAGTGGGTTCTCGACAGTCAGATACGCAGTATTTT
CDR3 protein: CASSLVGSRQSDTQYF

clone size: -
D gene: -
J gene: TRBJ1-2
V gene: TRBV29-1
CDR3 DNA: TGCAGCGTTCCAGGGTTAGGCTATGGCTACACCTTC
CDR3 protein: CSVPGLGYGYTF

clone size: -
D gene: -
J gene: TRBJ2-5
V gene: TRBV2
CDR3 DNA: TGTGCCAGCAGACGGGCGGACATTTGGGAGACCCAGTACTTC
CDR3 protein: CASRRADIWETQYF

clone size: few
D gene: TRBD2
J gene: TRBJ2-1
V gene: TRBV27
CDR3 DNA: TGTGCCAGCAGTTTAAGCGGGAGCTCCTACAATGAGCAGTTCTTC
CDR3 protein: CASSLSGSSYNEQFF

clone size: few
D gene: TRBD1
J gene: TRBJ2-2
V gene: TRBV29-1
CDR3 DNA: TGCAGCGTTGACGGACAGGGGGTCGGCACCGGGGAGCTGTTTTTT
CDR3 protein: CSVDGQGVGTGELFF

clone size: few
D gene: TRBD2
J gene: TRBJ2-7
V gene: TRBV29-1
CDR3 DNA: TGCAGCGTTGGTGGACTAGCCGCCTACGAGCAGTACTTC
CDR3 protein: CSVGGLAAYEQYF

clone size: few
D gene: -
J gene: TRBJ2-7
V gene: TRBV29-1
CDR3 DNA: TGCAGCGTTGTGGGTGGGTCCTACGAGCAGTACTTC
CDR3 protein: CSVVGGSYEQYF

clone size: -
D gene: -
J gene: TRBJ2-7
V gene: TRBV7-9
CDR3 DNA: TGTGCCAGCAGCCACGCTAAGGACGAGCAGTACTTC
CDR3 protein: CASSHAKDEQYF